This T cell receptor beta chain is drawn from a study of T cells after yellow fever vaccination. The V end was cut by 3 bases, the J end by 6 bases, with 15 bases between. The germline V gene has CDR1 DFQATT and CDR2 SNEGSKA (reference sequence). The CDR3 covers 14 residues. From the 5' RACE reads, TCRdb called clonotypes with MiXCR, one entry per CDR3 protein. The repertoire consists of 300,000 to 400,000 distinct CDR3 sequences, with around 13% occurring once and the leading ten covering around 3%. The receptor was derived from a man between 18 and 35 years old who received the YFV17D yellow fever vaccine. The J gene is TRBJ1-5, the V gene TRBV20-1; TRBD1 might be the D (5 bases). Sequenced here: CD4+ T cells sorted from PBMCs, sampled 15 days after the yellow fever booster vaccination. CDR3 loop: CSARGPGTGQPQHF. CDR3 coding DNA: TGCAGTGCTAGGGGGCCAGGGACGGGTCAGCCCCAGCATTTT.